This T cell receptor (beta chain) was sequenced during a study of circulating and synovial CD4+ cells in juvenile arthritis. The CDR3 is made up of 14 amino acids. The ends lost 5 bases at V and 5 bases at J; junction bases unmatched: 9. Germline V gives CDR1 SGHVS, CDR2 FQNEAQ. Profiled with immunoSEQ multiplex PCR; TCRdb holds only in-frame clones, not every one. Here the sample spans approximately 35,000 clones, more than 90% being singletons. Sequenced material: CD4+ T cells from blood. This sequence was found in a human donor with juvenile idiopathic arthritis. The chain recombines TRBV7-8 with TRBJ2-7; TRBD2 agrees at 7 bases. In nucleotides, the CDR3 is TGTGCCAGCAGCAATGGACTAGGGAAGAACGAGCAGTACTTC. Amino acid sequence: CASSNGLGKNEQYF.